One and the same sample provided the 16 T cell receptor beta chains below, sequenced in a study of T cells in Graves' hyperthyroidism and ophthalmopathy. Amplified TCR beta CDR3 regions derived from RNA transcripts. The HTBI primer set drove a first-round RT-PCR of the TCR CDR3. TCRdb fed the multiplex PCR reads into MiXCR, producing one record per CDR3 protein. The sample holds around 290,000 distinct CDR3 sequences, about 13% seen once. Sequencing was performed on blood. These receptors came from a woman aged 40 to 50 with Graves' hyperthyroidism.

This clonotype has at least ten counts. The chain links TRBV11-2 to TRBJ1-3; D gene uncertain. The CDR3 is made up of 14 amino acids. V gave up 2 bases and J gave up 1 base, with 6 bases separating them. Germline V gene sequence: CDR1 SGHAT, CDR2 FQNNGV. The CDR3 DNA reads as TGTGCCAGCAGCTTACAGCTTTCTGGAAACACCATATATTTT. This codes for CASSLQLSGNTIYF.

This clonotype was counted at least ten times. The chain employs TRBV24-1 and TRBJ2-1; 11 bases map to TRBD2. There are 18 residues in the CDR3. Germline CDR1 reads KGHDR; CDR2 reads SFDVKD. After removal of 2 bases from V and 0 bases from J, the junction contained 5 bases not matched to a gene. The DNA for the CDR3 is TGTGCCACCAGTGATTCCGGGACTAGCGGTTACTCCTACAATGAGCAGTTCTTC. As protein: CATSDSGTSGYSYNEQFF.

This clonotype has just a few counts. This rearrangement joins TRBV9 to TRBJ2-1, with 16 bases lining up with TRBD2. In germline, CDR1 is SGDLS, CDR2 YYNGEE. The CDR3 extends over 17 amino acids. Losses at the gene ends were 4 bases for V and 6 bases for J; bases not matched to a gene: 7. CDR3 residues: CASSPLGLAGGTNEQFF. CDR3 coding DNA: TGTGCCAGCAGCCCCCTGGGACTAGCGGGAGGGACCAATGAGCAGTTCTTC.

V usage is TRBV2 and J usage is TRBJ1-1; perhaps TRBD1 as D (5 bases). This CDR3 is built from 13 residues. Per the germline V gene, CDR1 is SNHLY and CDR2 is FYNNEI. The ends were cut back, 8 bases at V and 11 bases at J, with 21 bases in the middle. The CDR3 nucleotides read TGTGCCAGCGTATTTGCGGGGCAGGGTCGCGCTTTCTTT. It yields the protein CASVFAGQGRAFF. The complete variable domain, with remaining parts taken from reference TRBV2 and TRBJ1-1, reads EPEVTQTPSHQVTQMGQEVILRCVPISNHLYFYWYRQILGQKVEFLVSFYNNEISEKSEIFDDQFSVERPDGSNFTLKIRSTKLEDSAMYFCASVFAGQGRAFFGQGTRLTVV.

This clonotype was counted ten times or more. The CDR3 nucleotides are TGTGCCAGCAGTTTGCAGGGCGCCCAGCAGTTCTTC. This codes for CASSLQGAQQFF. The V gene is TRBV12-3 or TRBV12-4, the J gene TRBJ2-1; D may be TRBD1 (5 bases). This CDR3 has 12 residues. V lost 3 bases and J 11 bases, leaving 11 bases between the germline ends.

V usage is TRBV2 and J usage is TRBJ2-5; 7 bases agree with TRBD2. The CDR3 extends over 14 amino acids. The germline CDR1 and CDR2 sequences are SNHLY and FYNNEI. With V trimmed by 6 bases and J by 5 bases, 9 bases remained unmatched. This CDR3 reads CASSWEAAGETQYF. The CDR3, as DNA: TGTGCCAGCAGCTGGGAGGCAGCGGGGGAGACCCAGTACTTC.

This clonotype was seen ten or more times. V usage is TRBV28 and J usage is TRBJ1-1, with unresolved D. CDR1 and CDR2 (germline): MDHEN, SYDVKM. V shed 1 base and J shed 1 base, with 7 bases lying between them. There are 14 residues in the CDR3. For the CDR3, the DNA is TGTGCCAGCAGTTTATCGGGAGAGAACACTGAAGCTTTCTTT. Translated: CASSLSGENTEAFF.

In this sample, this clonotype turned up many times. This sequence joins TRBV29-1 and TRBJ1-1; perhaps TRBD1 as D (6 bases). The CDR3 length is 12 residues. CDR1 and CDR2 (germline): SQVTM, ANQGSEA. The V end lost 5 bases, the J end lost 9 bases, and 16 bases lay between the germline ends. DNA for the CDR3: TGCAGCGTTCAACAGGGCTTGAGTAAAGCTTTCTTT. Translated: CSVQQGLSKAFF.

This clonotype turned up a few times. V and J are TRBV6-1 and TRBJ2-7, with TRBD2 matching 13 bases. Looked up from germline, CDR1 is MNHNS and CDR2 is SASEGT. CDR3 length: 15 amino acids. V was pared by 6 bases and J by 3 bases, with 5 bases of the junction left unmatched. CDR3: CASRALAGGGYEQYF. The CDR3 DNA reads TGTGCCAGCAGGGCACTAGCGGGAGGGGGCTACGAGCAGTACTTC.

This clonotype came up many times. V usage is TRBV2 and J usage is TRBJ1-2; weak D call: TRBD1 (6 bases). The CDR3 is made up of 15 amino acids. CDR1 and CDR2 (germline): SNHLY, FYNNEI. V lost 6 bases and J lost 8, with 22 bases in between. CDR3 protein: CASRNPGQTNSGYTF. CDR3 bases: TGTGCCAGCAGGAACCCTGGACAGACAAACTCAGGCTACACCTTC.

The table lists this clonotype with many counts. This CDR3 is CASSFEGNAFF. In nucleotides, the CDR3 is TGTGCCAGCAGCTTCGAGGGGAATGCTTTCTTT. The chain combines TRBV11-3 with TRBJ1-1; tentative D call: TRBD1 (5 bases). V was pared by 3 bases and J by 11 bases, with 10 bases between. The CDR3 is 11 residues long. Per the germline V gene, CDR1 is SGHNT and CDR2 is YENEEA.

This clonotype appeared a few times. The chain combines TRBV24-1 with TRBJ2-5; tentatively, D is TRBD1 (6 bases). The CDR3 length is 12 residues. The V gene lost 10 bases and the J gene lost 0 bases, with 8 bases spanning the gap. Germline lookup yields CDR1 KGHDR and CDR2 SFDVKD. DNA for the CDR3: TGTGCCACGGGGGCAAACCAAGAGACCCAGTACTTC. It yields the protein CATGANQETQYF.

This clonotype was counted at least ten times. The chain has TRBV7-2 and TRBJ2-7; 10 bases are a match to TRBD1. In germline, CDR1 is SGHTA, CDR2 FQGNSA. There are 16 residues in the CDR3. V lost 1 base and J lost 6; bases outside the gene matches: 9. This chain's CDR3 is CASSLVFGTGASEQYF. The DNA of the CDR3 is TGTGCCAGCAGCTTAGTTTTTGGGACAGGGGCTAGCGAGCAGTACTTC. The full variable domain, with the rest looked up from reference TRBV7-2 and TRBJ2-7, is GAGVSQSPSNKVTEKGKDVELRCDPISGHTALYWYRQSLGQGLEFLIYFQGNSAPDKSGLPSDRFSAERTGGSVSTLTIQRTQQEDSAVYLCASSLVFGTGASEQYFGPGTRLTVT.

This clonotype showed up just a few times. This sequence joins TRBV27 and TRBJ2-7; 14 nucleotides align to TRBD2. Germline V gene data show CDR1 as MNHEY and CDR2 as SMNVEV (reference sequence). The CDR3 loop spans 17 amino acids. V was clipped by 5 bases and J by 2 bases; unmatched bases: 8. The CDR3 nucleotides are TGTGCCAGCAGTCGGACTAGCGGGAGGCCTGCGCCCTACGAGCAGTACTTC. This gives the protein CASSRTSGRPAPYEQYF.

This clonotype was recorded many times. The chain carries TRBV10-3 and TRBJ2-5, with D unresolved. In germline, CDR1 is ENHRY, CDR2 SYGVKD. This CDR3 region has 16 residues. Trimming removed 0 bases from V and 3 bases from J, with 14 bases in between. DNA for the CDR3: TGTGCCATCAGTGAGTCGGGAAGGACCGCGGAAGAGACCCAGTACTTC. Translated: CAISESGRTAEETQYF.

This rearrangement joins TRBV6-2 or TRBV6-3 to TRBJ1-2, with a weak D call TRBD1 (5 bases). Trimming took off 5 bases at V and 3 bases at J, with 16 bases between the two ends. The CDR3 runs 15 residues. Germline loops: CDR1 MNHEY, CDR2 SVGEGT. The CDR3 is CASSGLGTGDYGYTF. DNA of the CDR3: TGTGCCAGCAGTGGCCTGGGAACGGGGGACTATGGCTACACCTTC.